The 18 T cell receptor beta chains below all came from one sample that was sequenced in a study of shared clonotypes between healthy human individuals. The table came from immunoSEQ multiplex PCR; TCRdb's copy has only in-frame clones and leaves some out. The sample holds approximately 1,500,000 clones, 95% to 99% seen once. The source material was naive CD4+ T cells sorted from blood. Subset defined: CD45RA+ positively selected. Receptor source: a man in his thirties or forties in good health.

The genes are TRBV30 and TRBJ1-2; 10 bases fit TRBD1. Losses at the gene ends were 8 bases for V and 3 bases for J; bases not matched to a gene: 6. This CDR3 contains 13 residues. Germline-derived CDR1 and CDR2 are GTSNPN and SVGIG (reference sequence). The DNA of the CDR3 is TGTGCCCGCTCGACAGGGGGCTACTATGGCTACACCTTC. Residues: CARSTGGYYGYTF.

This chain connects TRBV28 to TRBJ1-5, with D unresolved. Deletions cut 4 bases from V and 3 bases from J, with 4 bases between. Per the germline V gene, CDR1 is MDHEN and CDR2 is SYDVKM. The CDR3 consists of 12 residues. The CDR3 DNA reads TGTGCCAGCAGTTATTACAATCAGCCCCAGCATTTT. Its protein product is CASSYYNQPQHF.

The chain links TRBV7-9 to TRBJ1-1; D is unclear. The CDR3 consists of 14 residues. The germline V and J ends were trimmed by 1 base and 0 bases, with 6 bases remaining between them. Germline CDR1 is SEHNR and CDR2 is FQNEAQ (reference sequence). CDR3 residues: CASSLVAMNTEAFF. The CDR3 nucleotides are TGTGCCAGCAGCTTAGTAGCGATGAACACTGAAGCTTTCTTT.

The chain uses TRBV5-1 and TRBJ2-7; 9 nucleotides align to TRBD1. Per the germline V gene, CDR1 is SGHRS and CDR2 is YFSETQ. The junction had 15 bases not matched to a gene; V was cut back by 3 bases and J by 2 bases. The CDR3 length is 18 residues. In DNA form, the CDR3 reads TGCGCCAGCAGCTCATCGACTTGGACCGGGACAGGGCCCTACGAGCAGTACTTC. The encoded protein is CASSSSTWTGTGPYEQYF.

In DNA, the CDR3 is TGTGCCAGCAGCCCGACAGGAATAGGGACCCTCTACGAGCAGTACTTC. This codes for CASSPTGIGTLYEQYF. The rearrangement links TRBV5-4 to TRBJ2-7; TRBD1 is a possible D gene (6 bases). The germline V gene has CDR1 SGHNT and CDR2 YYREEE (reference sequence). CDR3 size: 16 residues. Trimming stripped 4 bases from V and 3 bases from J, with 20 bases between.

This chain uses TRBV11-3 with TRBJ2-2, with 8 positions matching TRBD1. The CDR3 is 17 residues long. After removal of 4 bases from V and 0 bases from J, the junction contained 7 bases not matched to a gene. In germline, CDR1 is SGHNT, CDR2 YENEEA. This chain's CDR3 is CASSSPVQGANTGELFF. In DNA form, the CDR3 reads TGTGCCAGCAGCTCGCCTGTACAGGGGGCGAACACCGGGGAGCTGTTTTTT.

This chain uses TRBV5-5 with TRBJ2-7, with 8 bases that match TRBD1. The trim removed 0 bases at V and 3 bases at J, leaving 5 bases unmatched. This CDR3 has 15 amino acids. CDR1 is SGHKS and CDR2 is YYEKEE in the germline V gene (reference sequence). CDR3 nucleotide sequence: TGTGCCAGCAGCTTGGCCAGGGGGCCGTACTACGAGCAGTACTTC. As protein: CASSLARGPYYEQYF. The full variable domain, completed using reference TRBV5-5 and TRBJ2-7, is DAGVTQSPTHLIKTRGQQVTLRCSPISGHKSVSWYQQVLGQGPQFIFQYYEKEERGRGNFPDRFSARQFPNYSSELNVNALLLGDSALYLCASSLARGPYYEQYFGPGTRLTVT.

This clone came up once. This chain links TRBV5-1 with TRBJ2-7; D perhaps matches TRBD2 (5 bases). The germline V gene encodes CDR1 SGHRS and CDR2 YFSETQ. CDR3 size: 14 residues. The germline V and J ends were trimmed by 0 bases and 2 bases, with 9 bases remaining between them. The CDR3 reads CASSLGWEPYEQYF. CDR3 nucleotides: TGCGCCAGCAGCTTGGGATGGGAGCCCTACGAGCAGTACTTC.

The rearrangement joins TRBV11-2 to TRBJ2-3; 9 bases line up with TRBD1. Unmatched junction bases numbered 18, after V lost 5 bases and J lost 3 bases. The length of the CDR3 is 19 residues. Germline V lookup: CDR1 SGHAT, CDR2 FQNNGV. This CDR3 reads CASSPDRPPTGGRTDTQYF. CDR3 nucleotide sequence: TGTGCCAGCAGCCCCGATAGGCCCCCTACAGGGGGCAGAACAGATACGCAGTATTTT.

The chain is built from TRBV9 and TRBJ2-3; TRBD1 or TRBD2 may be the D gene (5 bases each). Germline lookup yields CDR1 SGDLS and CDR2 YYNGEE. V was cut by 0 bases and J by 3 bases, with 14 bases left in between. This CDR3 is built from 16 residues. DNA for the CDR3: TGTGCCAGCAGCGTAGCTGTCGGGACGGTTACAGATACGCAGTATTTT. Protein product: CASSVAVGTVTDTQYF.

V and J are TRBV27 and TRBJ2-7, with D perhaps TRBD2 (5 bases). From germline, CDR1 is MNHEY and CDR2 SMNVEV (reference sequence). This CDR3 spans 14 amino acids. Deletions cut 2 bases from V and 0 bases from J, with 8 bases between. As DNA, the CDR3 is TGTGCCAGCAGTTTACCGACTAACTCCTACGAGCAGTACTTC. Translated: CASSLPTNSYEQYF.

This chain joins TRBV6-4 and TRBJ2-2; D is unclear. V was clipped by 6 bases and J by 7 bases, with 15 bases between them. The CDR3 has 14 residues. Germline loops: CDR1 MRHNA, CDR2 SNTAGT. CDR3 sequence reads: CASSHLAGGGELFF. In DNA form, the CDR3 reads TGTGCCAGCAGCCACCTTGCCGGTGGCGGGGAGCTGTTTTTT.

A remark on this clone: Other DNA sequences in this sample translate to the same CDR3. This chain joins TRBV9 and TRBJ2-1, with TRBD2 matching over 14 bases. Germline V gene lookup returns CDR1 SGDLS and CDR2 YYNGEE. This CDR3 is built from 16 residues. V dropped 3 bases and J dropped 4; count of bases not matched to a gene: 3. The CDR3, as DNA: TGTGCCAGCAGCGCCAGACTAGCGGGAGGGTACAATGAGCAGTTCTTC. Translation gives CASSARLAGGYNEQFF.

This clone was detected only once. The chain carries TRBV5-1 and TRBJ2-7; D perhaps matches TRBD2 (7 bases). The CDR3 spans 18 residues. Germline V gene lookup returns CDR1 SGHRS and CDR2 YFSETQ. The ends were cut back, 4 bases at V and 0 bases at J, with 23 bases in the middle. CDR3 in DNA: TGCGCCAGCAGCAGAGCAACGGGGGGCAGGTCCTACTCCTACGAGCAGTACTTC. It codes for CASSRATGGRSYSYEQYF.

The chain links TRBV18 to TRBJ2-3, with D possibly matching TRBD1 (5 bases). Germline lookup yields CDR1 KGHSH and CDR2 LQKENI. The CDR3 sequence is 14 residues long. The V and J ends lost 3 bases and 0 bases respectively, with 7 bases between them. The DNA for the CDR3 is TGTGCCAGCTCACCGGGGCTTAGCACAGATACGCAGTATTTT. It is translated as CASSPGLSTDTQYF.

The genes are TRBV4-2 and TRBJ2-7, with 7 nucleotides matching TRBD2. The V gene's germline CDR1 is LGHNA and CDR2 YNFKEQ. The CDR3 covers 15 residues. V lost 1 base to trimming and J lost 0 bases; unmatched junction nucleotides: 3. The CDR3 nucleotides read TGTGCCAGCAGCCAAGCTAGCGGACTCTCCTACGAGCAGTACTTC. Its protein is CASSQASGLSYEQYF.

This chain joins TRBV30 and TRBJ2-5; D not certain. The CDR3 runs 10 residues. Trimming took off 5 bases at V and 5 bases at J, with 6 bases between the two ends. Germline CDR1 is GTSNPN and CDR2 is SVGIG (reference sequence). CDR3 coding DNA: TGTGCCTGGGCCCATGAGACCCAGTACTTC. Residues: CAWAHETQYF.

About this clone: Other nucleotide sequences in the sample specify the same CDR3. The gene calls are TRBV9 and TRBJ2-1; tentatively, D is TRBD2 (6 bases). V was cut by 0 bases and J by 0 bases, with 7 bases left in between. Germline lookup yields CDR1 SGDLS and CDR2 YYNGEE. The CDR3 is 15 residues long. CDR3 sequence reads: CASSVGRVSYNEQFF. As DNA, the CDR3 is TGTGCCAGCAGCGTAGGGAGGGTCTCCTACAATGAGCAGTTCTTC.